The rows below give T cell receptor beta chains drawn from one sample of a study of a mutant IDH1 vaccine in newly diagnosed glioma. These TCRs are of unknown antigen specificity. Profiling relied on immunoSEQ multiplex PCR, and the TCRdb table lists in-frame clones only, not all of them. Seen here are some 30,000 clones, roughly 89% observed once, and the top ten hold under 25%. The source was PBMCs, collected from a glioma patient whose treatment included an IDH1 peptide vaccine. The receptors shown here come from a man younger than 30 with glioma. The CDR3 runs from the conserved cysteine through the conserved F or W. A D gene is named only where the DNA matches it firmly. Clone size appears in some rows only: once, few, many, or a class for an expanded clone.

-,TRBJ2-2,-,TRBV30,CAWSEGVPGELFF,TGTGCCTGGAGTGAGGGGGTCCCCGGGGAGCTGTTTTTT
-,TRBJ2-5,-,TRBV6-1,CASVLGPGLETQYF,TGTGCCAGCGTTTTGGGACCAGGGTTGGAGACCCAGTACTTC
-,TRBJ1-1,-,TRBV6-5,CASSYSGRTEAFF,TGTGCCAGCAGTTACTCGGGACGGACTGAAGCTTTCTTT
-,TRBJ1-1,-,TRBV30,CAWSAGAWTEAFF,TGTGCCTGGAGTGCAGGGGCATGGACTGAAGCTTTCTTT
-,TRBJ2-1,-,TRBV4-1,CASSQDDSPYNEQFF,TGCGCCAGCAGCCAAGATGACAGTCCCTACAATGAGCAGTTCTTC
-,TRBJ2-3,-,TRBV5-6,CASSKRGGTDTQYF,TGTGCCAGCAGCAAGAGAGGGGGCACAGATACGCAGTATTTT
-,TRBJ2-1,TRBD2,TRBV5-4,CASSTTSGKEFF,TGTGCCAGCAGCACCACTAGCGGGAAAGAGTTCTTC
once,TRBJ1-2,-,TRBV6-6,CASSLGGGLRGYTF,TGTGCCAGCAGCCTGGGAGGGGGATTGCGTGGCTACACCTTC
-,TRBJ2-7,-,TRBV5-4,CASSLEGGRYEQYF,TGTGCCAGCAGCTTGGAGGGGGGGCGCTACGAGCAGTACTTC
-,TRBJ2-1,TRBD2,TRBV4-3,CASSQPGTSGGGSYNEQFF,TGCGCCAGCAGCCAACCCGGGACTAGCGGGGGTGGATCCTACAATGAGCAGTTCTTC
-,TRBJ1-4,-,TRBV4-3,CASSQDRAGSTNEKLFF,TGCGCCAGCAGCCAAGATCGGGCAGGTTCGACTAATGAAAAACTGTTTTTT
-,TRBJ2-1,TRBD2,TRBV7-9,CASSLLLAGVIDEQFF,TGTGCCAGCAGCTTATTACTAGCGGGAGTCATCGATGAGCAGTTCTTC
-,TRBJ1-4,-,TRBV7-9,CASGEGRGEKLFF,TGTGCCAGCGGGGAGGGCCGCGGGGAAAAACTGTTTTTT
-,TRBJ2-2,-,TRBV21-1,CASSKAIAWELFF,TGTGCCAGCAGCAAAGCGATCGCATGGGAGCTGTTTTTT
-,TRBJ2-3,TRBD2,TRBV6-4,CASSRAGGEDTQYF,TGTGCCAGCAGTCGGGCGGGAGGTGAAGATACGCAGTATTTT
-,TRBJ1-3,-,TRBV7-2,CASRGGHSSGNTIYF,TGTGCCAGCAGGGGTGGACATTCCTCTGGAAACACCATATATTTT
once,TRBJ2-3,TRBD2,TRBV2,CASTEGLGVTDTQYF,TGTGCCAGCACAGAGGGACTAGGGGTCACAGATACGCAGTATTTT
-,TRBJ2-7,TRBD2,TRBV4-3,CASSQEDRGETYEQYF,TGCGCCAGCAGCCAAGAGGATCGGGGGGAGACCTACGAGCAGTACTTC
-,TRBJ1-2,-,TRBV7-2,CASSLDAGSYGYTF,TGTGCCAGCAGCTTAGATGCAGGGTCCTATGGCTACACCTTC
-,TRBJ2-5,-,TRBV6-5,CASSNQETQYF,TGTGCCAGCAGTAACCAAGAGACCCAGTACTTC
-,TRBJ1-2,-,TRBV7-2,CASSLGQALYGYTF,TGTGCCAGCAGCTTAGGGCAGGCTCTCTATGGCTACACCTTC
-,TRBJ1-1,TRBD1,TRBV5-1,CASSLRGGGTEAFF,TGCGCCAGCAGCTTGAGAGGGGGCGGCACTGAAGCTTTCTTT
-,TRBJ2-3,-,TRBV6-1,CASRVAVSTDTQYF,TGTGCCAGCAGGGTAGCGGTTAGCACAGATACGCAGTATTTT
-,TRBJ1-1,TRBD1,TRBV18,CASSSWTGGTEAFF,TGTGCCAGCTCATCCTGGACAGGGGGCACTGAAGCTTTCTTT
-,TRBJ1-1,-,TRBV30,CASRRGGGAEAFF,TGTGCCTCCAGGAGAGGGGGAGGCGCTGAAGCTTTCTTT
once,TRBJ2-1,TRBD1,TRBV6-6,CASSTGTGWNEQFF,TGTGCCAGCAGTACCGGGACAGGGTGGAATGAGCAGTTCTTC
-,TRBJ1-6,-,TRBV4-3,CASSQDGVSPLHF,TGCGCCAGCAGCCAAGATGGGGTCTCACCCCTCCACTTT
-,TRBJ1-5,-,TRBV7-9,CASSLEQDQPQHF,TGTGCCAGCAGCTTAGAACAGGATCAGCCCCAGCATTTT
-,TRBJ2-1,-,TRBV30,CAWSGNEYNEQFF,TGTGCCTGGAGTGGTAACGAATACAATGAGCAGTTCTTC
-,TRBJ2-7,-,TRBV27,CASRGFSGNYEQYF,TGTGCCAGCAGAGGGTTTAGCGGCAACTACGAGCAGTACTTC
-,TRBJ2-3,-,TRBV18,CASSRVGDTQYF,TGTGCCAGCTCACGAGTTGGGGATACGCAGTATTTT
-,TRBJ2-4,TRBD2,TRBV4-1,CASSQDPRTSGPAAKNIQYF,TGCGCCAGCAGCCAAGATCCGAGGACTAGCGGGCCGGCGGCCAAAAACATTCAGTACTTC
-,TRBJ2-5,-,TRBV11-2,CASSLGSVVAEETQYF,TGTGCCAGCAGCTTAGGCTCCGTCGTAGCGGAAGAGACCCAGTACTTC
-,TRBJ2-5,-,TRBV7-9,CASSLEAGYEETQYF,TGTGCCAGCAGCTTAGAAGCAGGGTACGAAGAGACCCAGTACTTC
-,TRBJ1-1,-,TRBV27,CASSQQGMNTEAFF,TGTGCCAGCAGCCAACAGGGCATGAACACTGAAGCTTTCTTT
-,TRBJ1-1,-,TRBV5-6,CASRLLDRVNTEAFF,TGTGCCAGCAGATTACTCGATCGCGTGAACACTGAAGCTTTCTTT
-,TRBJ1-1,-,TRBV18,CASSSSPRDTEAFF,TGTGCCAGCTCATCGTCTCCCAGAGACACTGAAGCTTTCTTT
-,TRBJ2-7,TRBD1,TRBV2,CASSETGQGEASYEQYF,TGTGCCAGCAGTGAAACGGGACAGGGGGAAGCGTCCTACGAGCAGTACTTC
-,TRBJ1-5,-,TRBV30,CAWSVRGNQPQHF,TGTGCCTGGAGTGTACGGGGTAATCAGCCCCAGCATTTT
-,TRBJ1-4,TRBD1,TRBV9,CASSARTGTGYEKLFF,TGTGCCAGCAGCGCGCGAACCGGGACAGGGTATGAAAAACTGTTTTTT
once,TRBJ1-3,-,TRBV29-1,CSGGTDRNTIYF,TGCAGCGGGGGGACGGACCGAAACACCATATATTTT
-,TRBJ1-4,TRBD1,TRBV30,CAWSEGDRDDEKLFF,TGTGCCTGGAGTGAGGGGGACAGGGATGATGAAAAACTGTTTTTT
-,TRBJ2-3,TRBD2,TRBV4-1,CASSPSLAGGPKDTQYF,TGCGCCAGCAGCCCCTCTTTAGCGGGAGGGCCAAAAGATACGCAGTATTTT
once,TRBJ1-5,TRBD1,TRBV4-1,CASSPGQGNQPQHF,TGCGCCAGCAGCCCGGGACAGGGGAATCAGCCCCAGCATTTT
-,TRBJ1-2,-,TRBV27,CASSLVAGGYGYTF,TGTGCCAGCAGTTTAGTCGCGGGGGGCTATGGCTACACCTTC
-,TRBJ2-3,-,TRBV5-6,CASSLASLQATQYF,TGTGCCAGCAGCTTGGCCTCTCTGCAGGCTACGCAGTATTTT
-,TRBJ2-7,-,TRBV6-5,CASSAQGSEQYF,TGTGCCAGCAGTGCACAGGGTTCCGAGCAGTACTTC
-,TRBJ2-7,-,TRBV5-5,CASSLYFLSYEQYF,TGTGCCAGCAGCTTGTACTTCTTATCCTACGAGCAGTACTTC
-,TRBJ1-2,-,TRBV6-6,CASSYSEDYGYTF,TGTGCCAGCAGTTACTCGGAGGACTATGGCTACACCTTC
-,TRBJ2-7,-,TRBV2,CASSEGQSYEQYF,TGTGCCAGCAGTGAAGGACAGTCCTACGAGCAGTACTTC
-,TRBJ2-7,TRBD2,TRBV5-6,CASSLGTSGYEQYF,TGTGCCAGCAGCTTAGGGACTAGCGGCTACGAGCAGTACTTC
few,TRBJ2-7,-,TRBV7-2,CASSLDGGASYEQYF,TGTGCCAGCAGCTTAGACGGAGGGGCTTCCTACGAGCAGTACTTC
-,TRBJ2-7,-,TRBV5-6,CASSRRGGAYEQYF,TGTGCCAGCAGCCGCAGGGGAGGAGCCTACGAGCAGTACTTC